Sequencing of this T cell receptor (beta chain) was carried out in a study of tumor-infiltrating lymphocytes in localized non-small cell lung cancer. At the level of the study: The cohort mixed smokers and never-smokers, several histologies, and some post-neoadjuvant-chemotherapy samples.

The protocol was immunoSEQ multiplex PCR, while the TCRdb copy is restricted to in-frame clones and leaves out a portion. Of thousands of clones in the sample, roughly 70% were seen once. The length of the CDR3 is 13 residues. Germline V gene lookup returns CDR1 LNHDA and CDR2 SQIVND (reference sequence). The V end lost 10 bases, the J end lost 7 bases, and 19 bases lay between the germline ends. Sequenced input: lung tumor tissue. This sequence joins TRBV19 and TRBJ1-2; D is perhaps TRBD1 (5 bases). The clonotype was recovered from a human donor with non-small cell lung cancer. CDR3 sequence reads: CAIRRSLGGGYTF. CDR3 in DNA: TGTGCCATAAGGAGATCCCTCGGGGGTGGCTACACCTTC.